This is a list of T cell receptor beta chains from one sample in a study of blood T cells in healthy people across ages. Each CDR3 protein is one row after TCRdb ran MiXCR on the 5' RACE reads. In the table there are 650,000 to 800,000 distinct CDR3 sequences, 44% of which are singletons. The sequenced sample consisted of blood. These receptor sequences come from a man aged 55-75 years in good health. The CDR3 runs from the conserved cysteine through the conserved F or W. The order of the fields is V gene, J gene, clone size, D gene, CDR3 protein. D genes are given only for firm matches. Clone size is stated in some rows and not others, as once, few, many or a class when expanded.

v_gene: TRBV11-1
j_gene: TRBJ2-7
abundance: many
d_gene: TRBD1
CDR3aa: CASSGTGGEQYF

v_gene: TRBV7-2
j_gene: TRBJ2-5
abundance: .
d_gene: .
CDR3aa: CSSSLLAEIQETQYF

v_gene: TRBV12-3/TRBV12-4
j_gene: TRBJ2-1
abundance: few
d_gene: .
CDR3aa: CASSLAEGVFF

v_gene: TRBV29-1
j_gene: TRBJ2-5
abundance: few
d_gene: .
CDR3aa: CSDRGTGTRETQYF

v_gene: TRBV9
j_gene: TRBJ2-3
abundance: .
d_gene: TRBD1
CDR3aa: CASSVAEGQGQDTQYF

v_gene: TRBV3-1
j_gene: TRBJ2-5
abundance: .
d_gene: .
CDR3aa: CASSPRGLGIPQYF

v_gene: TRBV5-5
j_gene: TRBJ2-5
abundance: .
d_gene: TRBD2
CDR3aa: CASSYGLAPQETQYF

v_gene: TRBV20-1
j_gene: TRBJ2-1
abundance: .
d_gene: TRBD2
CDR3aa: CSAMTSGSYNEQFF

v_gene: TRBV28
j_gene: TRBJ1-1
abundance: once
d_gene: .
CDR3aa: CASKVWGEGTEAFF

v_gene: TRBV27
j_gene: TRBJ2-5
abundance: .
d_gene: TRBD1
CDR3aa: CASSPSGTGDKETQYF

v_gene: TRBV12-3/TRBV12-4
j_gene: TRBJ1-5
abundance: few
d_gene: .
CDR3aa: CASSQSRGSPDNQPQHF

v_gene: TRBV7-6
j_gene: .
abundance: .
d_gene: TRBD2
CDR3aa: CASSLPVTSGGLETQYF

v_gene: TRBV9
j_gene: TRBJ2-7
abundance: .
d_gene: .
CDR3aa: CASSRDPASYEQYF

v_gene: TRBV7-9
j_gene: TRBJ2-5
abundance: .
d_gene: TRBD1
CDR3aa: CASQDYRGAETQYF

v_gene: TRBV12-3/TRBV12-4
j_gene: TRBJ2-3
abundance: .
d_gene: .
CDR3aa: CASRRSSNSADTQYF

v_gene: TRBV19
j_gene: TRBJ1-1
abundance: .
d_gene: .
CDR3aa: CASSTGEGGRTEAFF

v_gene: TRBV6-1
j_gene: TRBJ2-3
abundance: few
d_gene: .
CDR3aa: CASRGDRTDTQYF

v_gene: TRBV20-1
j_gene: TRBJ2-1
abundance: .
d_gene: TRBD2
CDR3aa: CSATRRGDEQFF

v_gene: TRBV20-1
j_gene: TRBJ2-5
abundance: .
d_gene: TRBD2
CDR3aa: CSAPTSVLYNEQYF

v_gene: TRBV15
j_gene: .
abundance: .
d_gene: .
CDR3aa: CATAKHGRGTTYEQYF

v_gene: TRBV18
j_gene: TRBJ2-3
abundance: once
d_gene: .
CDR3aa: CASSPGRQFTDTQYF

v_gene: TRBV6-1
j_gene: TRBJ2-7
abundance: few
d_gene: .
CDR3aa: CASSLTRQLYEQYF

v_gene: TRBV7-9
j_gene: TRBJ2-5
abundance: few
d_gene: .
CDR3aa: CASSQRPEETQYF

v_gene: TRBV29-1
j_gene: TRBJ2-3
abundance: few
d_gene: .
CDR3aa: CSVEVHGMPDTQYF

v_gene: TRBV7-2
j_gene: .
abundance: .
d_gene: .
CDR3aa: CASSSRAIHSSYNEQYF

v_gene: TRBV11-2
j_gene: TRBJ2-3
abundance: .
d_gene: .
CDR3aa: CASSLRPPPPTDTQYF

v_gene: TRBV4-3
j_gene: TRBJ2-4
abundance: .
d_gene: TRBD2
CDR3aa: CASSQGPLAGGLLKNIQYF

v_gene: TRBV5-1
j_gene: TRBJ1-1
abundance: .
d_gene: TRBD1
CDR3aa: CASSLARGQGENTEAFF

v_gene: TRBV7-2
j_gene: TRBJ2-1
abundance: .
d_gene: TRBD2
CDR3aa: CASSRVLAGGPYNEQFF

v_gene: TRBV3-1
j_gene: TRBJ2-5
abundance: once
d_gene: .
CDR3aa: CASRPGGPSYNEQYF

v_gene: TRBV7-3
j_gene: TRBJ2-7
abundance: .
d_gene: .
CDR3aa: CASSPRVRSYEQYF

v_gene: TRBV5-6
j_gene: TRBJ2-1
abundance: .
d_gene: .
CDR3aa: CASSFPDSTEAGQFF

v_gene: TRBV7-2
j_gene: TRBJ1-2
abundance: .
d_gene: TRBD1
CDR3aa: CASSLLGQGGYGYTF

v_gene: TRBV6-1
j_gene: TRBJ2-5
abundance: few
d_gene: .
CDR3aa: CASSEEGGRIQETQYF

v_gene: TRBV7-9
j_gene: TRBJ1-4
abundance: .
d_gene: TRBD1
CDR3aa: CASSFGQGASEKLFF

v_gene: TRBV20-1
j_gene: TRBJ2-4
abundance: few
d_gene: .
CDR3aa: CSASTKNIQYF

v_gene: TRBV6-2/TRBV6-3
j_gene: TRBJ2-5
abundance: once
d_gene: .
CDR3aa: CASSYGRFGGMQETQYF

v_gene: TRBV5-6
j_gene: TRBJ1-2
abundance: .
d_gene: TRBD1
CDR3aa: CASSLGDRSNYGYTF

v_gene: TRBV5-1
j_gene: TRBJ1-2
abundance: many
d_gene: TRBD1
CDR3aa: CASSSAAGQSNNYGYTF

v_gene: TRBV7-9
j_gene: TRBJ2-5
abundance: few
d_gene: .
CDR3aa: CASSLKGPYQETQYF

v_gene: TRBV5-1
j_gene: TRBJ1-4
abundance: few
d_gene: TRBD1
CDR3aa: CASSLGDRNEKLFF

v_gene: TRBV6-2/TRBV6-3
j_gene: TRBJ1-5
abundance: .
d_gene: .
CDR3aa: CATGSGGNQPQHF